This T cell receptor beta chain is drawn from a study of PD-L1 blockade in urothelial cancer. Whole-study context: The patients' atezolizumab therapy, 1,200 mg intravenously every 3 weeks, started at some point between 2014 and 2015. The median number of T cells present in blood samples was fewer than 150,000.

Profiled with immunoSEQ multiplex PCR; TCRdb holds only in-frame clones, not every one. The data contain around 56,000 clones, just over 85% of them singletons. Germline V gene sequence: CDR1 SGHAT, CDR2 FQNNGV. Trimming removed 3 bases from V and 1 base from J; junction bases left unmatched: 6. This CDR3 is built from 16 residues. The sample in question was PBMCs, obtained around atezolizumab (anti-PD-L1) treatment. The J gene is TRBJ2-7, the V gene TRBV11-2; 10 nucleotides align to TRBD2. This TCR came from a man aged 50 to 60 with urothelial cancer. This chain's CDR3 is CASSFVTSGPSYEQYF. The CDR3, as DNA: TGTGCCAGCAGCTTCGTGACTAGCGGGCCGTCCTACGAGCAGTACTTC.